Each of the 5 T cell receptor beta chains below was sequenced from the same sample in a study of spatial heterogeneity in lung cancer (dated by TCRdb to between 2017 and 2020). Explained via the paper, the time point label denotes: sample taken at primary tumor resection. Without any cell sorting, TCR sequencing was performed on whole RNA extracted either from tumor and nontumor lung tissue or from cryopreserved PBMC samples. The library was built by means of 5' RACE. The sequencer listed for this sample is NextSeq 500. In TCRdb, the public reads were trimmed at Q25 with fastp and aligned with MiXCR, with productive beta chains retained. For every CDR3 protein sequence, its rows merge into one entry that carries the most common genes and DNA. Here the sample has some 7,000 distinct CDR3 sequences; 7% occur a single time. The top ten clones comprise 60% to 80% of the sample. The sample consisted of PBMCs, taken at surgery. The receptors shown here come from a male donor with early-stage non-small cell lung cancer.

This clonotype was observed many times. The library was built for alpha chains, so this beta chain is an off-target read and its size means little. The chain combines TRBV20-1 with TRBJ2-2, with D uncertain. V lost 6 bases and J 6 bases, leaving 11 bases between the germline ends. CDR1 is DFQATT, CDR2 SNEGSKA, per germline (reference sequence). The CDR3 length is 12 residues. CDR3 loop: CSAPKAAGELFF. CDR3 sequence (DNA): TGCAGTGCCCCTAAGGCGGCCGGGGAGCTGTTTTTT.

The sample holds a few counts of this clonotype. Because this beta chain is a stray read in a library intended to capture alpha chains, its abundance should not be given much weight. The chain links TRBV20-1 to TRBJ1-1; TRBD1 aligns across 10 bases. Germline V gives CDR1 DFQATT, CDR2 SNEGSKA (reference sequence). V shed 5 bases and J 5 bases; nucleotides not matched to a gene: 11. This CDR3 is 15 amino acids long. This CDR3 is CSAPRDRGRGTEAFF. The CDR3, as DNA: TGCAGTGCTCCCCGCGACAGGGGGCGAGGAACTGAAGCTTTCTTT.

The table lists this clonotype with many counts. This beta chain is a stray read from a library made for alpha chains; its abundance is not meaningful. In nucleotides, the CDR3 is TGTGCCAGCAGCCAAGACAGGAACTATGGCTACACCTTC. It encodes CASSQDRNYGYTF. This sequence joins TRBV14 and TRBJ1-2; D unresolved. CDR3 length: 13 amino acids. The germline V gene has CDR1 SGHDN and CDR2 FVKESK. V gave up 0 bases and J gave up 2 bases, with 4 bases separating them.

In this sample, this clonotype turned up many times. In a library made to pick up alpha chains, this beta chain is a stray read with a size that means little. V usage is TRBV6-5 and J usage is TRBJ1-1, with D hard to call. Germline V gives CDR1 MNHEY, CDR2 SVGAGI. The CDR3 runs 12 residues. V lost 0 bases and J 10 bases, leaving 9 bases between the germline ends. The chain's CDR3 is CASSYSGISAFF. The CDR3 DNA reads TGTGCCAGCAGTTACTCCGGTATTTCAGCTTTCTTT.

This clonotype was counted ten times or more. Relative to the germline gene, one junction end is altered; a read error may explain this. This beta chain came through as a stray read in a library set up for alpha chains, and its size says little. This CDR3 is CAISEPPSVETEAFF. In DNA form, the CDR3 reads TGTGCCATCAGTGAGCCCCCCAGCGTTGAAACTGAAGCCTTCTTT. This chain links TRBV10-3 with TRBJ1-1; D is undetermined. From germline, CDR1 is ENHRY and CDR2 SYGVKD. This CDR3 region has 15 residues.